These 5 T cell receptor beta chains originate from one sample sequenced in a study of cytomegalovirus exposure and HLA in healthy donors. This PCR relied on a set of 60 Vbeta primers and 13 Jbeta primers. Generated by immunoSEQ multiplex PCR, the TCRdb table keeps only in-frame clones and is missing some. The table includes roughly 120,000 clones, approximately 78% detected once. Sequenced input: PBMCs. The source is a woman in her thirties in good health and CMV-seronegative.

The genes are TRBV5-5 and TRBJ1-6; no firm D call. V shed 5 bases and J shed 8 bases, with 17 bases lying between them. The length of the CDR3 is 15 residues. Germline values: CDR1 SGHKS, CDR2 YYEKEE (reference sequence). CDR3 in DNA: TGTGCCAGCAGGATCGGCCCCGGCGAGGATTCACCCCTCCACTTT. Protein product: CASRIGPGEDSPLHF.

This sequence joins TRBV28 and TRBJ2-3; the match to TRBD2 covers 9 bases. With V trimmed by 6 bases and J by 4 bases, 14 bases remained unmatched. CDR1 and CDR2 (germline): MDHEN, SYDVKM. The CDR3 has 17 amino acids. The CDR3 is CASRRLGAGGGSDTQYF. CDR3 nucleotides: TGTGCCAGCAGACGCCTGGGGGCGGGAGGGGGCTCAGATACGCAGTATTTT.

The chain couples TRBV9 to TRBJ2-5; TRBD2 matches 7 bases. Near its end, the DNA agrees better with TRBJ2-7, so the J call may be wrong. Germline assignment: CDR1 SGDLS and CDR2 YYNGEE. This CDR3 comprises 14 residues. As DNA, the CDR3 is TGTGCCAGCAGCCTTGGGGGGGAAACGAACGAGCAGTACTTC. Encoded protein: CASSLGGETNEQYF.

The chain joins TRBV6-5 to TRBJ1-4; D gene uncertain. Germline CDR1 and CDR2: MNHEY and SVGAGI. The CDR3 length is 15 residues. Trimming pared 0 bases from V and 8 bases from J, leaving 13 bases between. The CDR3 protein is CASSYSNSAHEKLFF. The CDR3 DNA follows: TGTGCCAGCAGTTACTCGAATAGTGCCCACGAAAAACTGTTTTTT.

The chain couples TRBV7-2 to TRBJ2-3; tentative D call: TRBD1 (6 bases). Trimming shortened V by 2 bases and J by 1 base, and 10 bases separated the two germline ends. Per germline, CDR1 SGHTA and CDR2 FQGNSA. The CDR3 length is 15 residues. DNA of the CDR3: TGTGCCAGCAGCTTACAGGGGTCGGGCACAGATACGCAGTATTTT. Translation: CASSLQGSGTDTQYF.